Detailed here is one TCR beta chain. Its antigen is still unknown. This entry is derived from a study of radiotherapy plus CTLA-4 blockade in lung cancer. For the study at large: Objective response rate was about 20%; disease control rate, 31%.

V shed 6 bases, J shed 8 bases, and the junction held 2 bases outside the gene matches. The CDR3 sequence is 13 residues long. Germline CDR1 MNHNS, CDR2 SASEGT. Overall study findings and caveats: Expansion in blood of tumor-derived TCR clones was seen after radiotherapy plus ipilimumab.

Some clones are missing from TCRdb's copy, which holds only in-frame ones; the method was immunoSEQ multiplex PCR. The sample lists approximately 69,000 clones, around 80% occurring once. Ipilimumab-mediated CTLA-4 blockade plus focal radiation was given to patients having chemo-refractory metastatic non-small-cell lung cancer. The origin of this receptor is a human donor with non-small cell lung cancer who had a complete response to radiotherapy plus ipilimumab. V gene TRBV6-1 combines with J gene TRBJ1-6; the match to TRBD1 covers 9 bases. This specimen consisted of peripheral blood, obtained from a patient treated with radiotherapy plus ipilimumab. CDR3 region: CASRRDRDSPLHF. CDR3 in DNA: TGTGCCAGCAGAAGGGACAGGGATTCACCCCTCCACTTT.